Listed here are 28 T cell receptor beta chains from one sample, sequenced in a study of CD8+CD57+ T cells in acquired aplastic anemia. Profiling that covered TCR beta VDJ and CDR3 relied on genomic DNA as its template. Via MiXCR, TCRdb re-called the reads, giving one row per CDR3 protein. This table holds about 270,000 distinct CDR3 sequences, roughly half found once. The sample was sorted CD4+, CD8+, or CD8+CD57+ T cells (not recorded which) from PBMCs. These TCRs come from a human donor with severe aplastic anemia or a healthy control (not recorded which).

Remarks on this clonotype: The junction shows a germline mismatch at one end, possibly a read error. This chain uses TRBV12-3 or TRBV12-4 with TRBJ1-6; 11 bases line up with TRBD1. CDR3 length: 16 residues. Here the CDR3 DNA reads TGTACCAGCAGCCAGGACAGGGGGCAAAGAGATTCACCCCTCCGCTTT. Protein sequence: CTSSQDRGQRDSPLRF.

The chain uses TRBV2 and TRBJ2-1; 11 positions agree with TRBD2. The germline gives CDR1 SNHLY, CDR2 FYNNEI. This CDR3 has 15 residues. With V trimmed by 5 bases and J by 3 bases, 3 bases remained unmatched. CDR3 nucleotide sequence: TGTGCCAGCAGTATAGCGGGGGGGCACTACAATGAGCAGTTCTTC. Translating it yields CASSIAGGHYNEQFF.

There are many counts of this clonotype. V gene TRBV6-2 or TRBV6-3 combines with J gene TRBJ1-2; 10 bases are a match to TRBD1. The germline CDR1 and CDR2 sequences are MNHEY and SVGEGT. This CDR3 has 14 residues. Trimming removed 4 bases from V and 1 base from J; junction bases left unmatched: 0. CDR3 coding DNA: TGTGCCAGCAGTTGGACAGGGGGTAACTATGGCTACACCTTC. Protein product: CASSWTGGNYGYTF.

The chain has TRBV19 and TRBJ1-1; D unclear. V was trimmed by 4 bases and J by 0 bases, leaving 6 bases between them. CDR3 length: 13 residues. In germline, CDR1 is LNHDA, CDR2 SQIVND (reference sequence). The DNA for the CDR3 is TGTGCCAGTAGTACCAGGATGAACACTGAAGCTTTCTTT. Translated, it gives CASSTRMNTEAFF. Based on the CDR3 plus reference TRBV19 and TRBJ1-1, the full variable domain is DGGITQSPKYLFRKEGQNVTLSCEQNLNHDAMYWYRQDPGQGLRLIYYSQIVNDFQKGDIAEGYSVSREKKESFPLTVTSAQKNPTAFYLCASSTRMNTEAFFGQGTRLTVV.

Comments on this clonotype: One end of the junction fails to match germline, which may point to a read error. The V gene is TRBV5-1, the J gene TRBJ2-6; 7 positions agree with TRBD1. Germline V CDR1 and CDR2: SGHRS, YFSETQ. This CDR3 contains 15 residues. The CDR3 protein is CASSLARGPSGTEAF. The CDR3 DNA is TGCGCCAGCAGCTTGGCTAGGGGGCCCTCGGGCACTGAAGCTTTC. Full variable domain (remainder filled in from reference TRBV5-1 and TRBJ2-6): KAGVTQTPRYLIKTRGQQVTLSCSPISGHRSVSWYQQTPGQGLQFLFEYFSETQRNKGNFPGRFSGRQFSNSRSEMNVSTLELGDSALYLCASSLARGPSGTEAFGAGSRLTVL.

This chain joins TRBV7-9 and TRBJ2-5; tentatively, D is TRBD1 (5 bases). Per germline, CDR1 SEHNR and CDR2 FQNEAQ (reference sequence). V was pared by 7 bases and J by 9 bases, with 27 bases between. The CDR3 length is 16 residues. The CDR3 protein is CASTNLGPSPFGAQYF. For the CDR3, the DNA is TGTGCCAGCACCAACCTGGGGCCATCCCCTTTTGGAGCCCAGTACTTC.

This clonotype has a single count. CDR3 nucleotides: TGTGCCAGTAGTATCGGCGGCGAAGGAACTGAAGCTTTCTTT. As protein: CASSIGGEGTEAFF. This rearrangement joins TRBV19 to TRBJ1-1, with D unresolved. CDR1 is LNHDA, CDR2 SQIVND, per germline (reference sequence). The V and J ends lost 3 bases and 5 bases respectively, with 13 bases between them. The CDR3 is made up of 14 amino acids. Complete variable domain (other parts from reference TRBV19 and TRBJ1-1): DGGITQSPKYLFRKEGQNVTLSCEQNLNHDAMYWYRQDPGQGLRLIYYSQIVNDFQKGDIAEGYSVSREKKESFPLTVTSAQKNPTAFYLCASSIGGEGTEAFFGQGTRLTVV.

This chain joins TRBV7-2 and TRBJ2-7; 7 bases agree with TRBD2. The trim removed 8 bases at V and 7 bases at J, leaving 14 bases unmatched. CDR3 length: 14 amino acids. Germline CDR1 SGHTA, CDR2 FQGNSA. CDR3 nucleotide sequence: TGTGCCAGCGGCCCCCGGGCTAGCGGTGTGGAGCAGTACTTC. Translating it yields CASGPRASGVEQYF.

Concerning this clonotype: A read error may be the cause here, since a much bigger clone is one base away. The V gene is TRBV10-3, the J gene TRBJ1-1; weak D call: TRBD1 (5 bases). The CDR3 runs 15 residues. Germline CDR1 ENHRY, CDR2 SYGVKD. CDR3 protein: CAVSETGTVNTEAFF. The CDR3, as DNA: TGTGCCGTCAGTGAAACCGGGACGGTGAACACTGAAGCTTTCTTT.

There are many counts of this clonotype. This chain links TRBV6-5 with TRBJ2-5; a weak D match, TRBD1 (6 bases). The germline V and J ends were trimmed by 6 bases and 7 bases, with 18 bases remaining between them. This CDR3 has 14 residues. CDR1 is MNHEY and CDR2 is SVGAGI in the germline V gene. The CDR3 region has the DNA TGTGCCAGCAGAGCTACAGGGTCGGGCGGGACCCAGTACTTC. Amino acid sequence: CASRATGSGGTQYF.

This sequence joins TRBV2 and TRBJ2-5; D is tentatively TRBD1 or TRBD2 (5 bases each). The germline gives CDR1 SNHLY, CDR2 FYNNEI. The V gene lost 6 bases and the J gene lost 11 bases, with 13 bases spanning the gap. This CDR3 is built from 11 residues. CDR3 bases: TGTGCCAGCAGGGGACGGACCTCACAGTACTTC. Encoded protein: CASRGRTSQYF.

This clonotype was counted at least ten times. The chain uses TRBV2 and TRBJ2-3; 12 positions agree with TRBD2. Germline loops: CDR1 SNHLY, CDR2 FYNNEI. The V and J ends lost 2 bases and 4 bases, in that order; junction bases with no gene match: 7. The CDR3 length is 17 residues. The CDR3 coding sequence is TGTGCCAGCAGTGAAATCCTGACTAGCGGGGGCCCAGATACGCAGTATTTT. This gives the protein CASSEILTSGGPDTQYF.

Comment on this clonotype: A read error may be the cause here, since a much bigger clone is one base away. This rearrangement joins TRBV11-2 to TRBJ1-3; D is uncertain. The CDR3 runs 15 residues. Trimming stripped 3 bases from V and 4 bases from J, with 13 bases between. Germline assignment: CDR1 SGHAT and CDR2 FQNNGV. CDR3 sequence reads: CASSFNGEQGNTIYF. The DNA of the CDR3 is TGTGCCAGCAGCTTCAATGGGGAACAGGGAAACACCATATATTTT.

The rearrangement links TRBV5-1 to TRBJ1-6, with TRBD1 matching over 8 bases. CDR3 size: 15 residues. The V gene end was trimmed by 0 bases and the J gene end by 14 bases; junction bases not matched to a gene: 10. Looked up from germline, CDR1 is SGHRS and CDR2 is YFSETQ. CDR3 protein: CASSLGGQDLRALHF. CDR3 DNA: TGCGCCAGCAGCTTGGGGGGACAGGACCTTAGGGCCCTCCACTTT.

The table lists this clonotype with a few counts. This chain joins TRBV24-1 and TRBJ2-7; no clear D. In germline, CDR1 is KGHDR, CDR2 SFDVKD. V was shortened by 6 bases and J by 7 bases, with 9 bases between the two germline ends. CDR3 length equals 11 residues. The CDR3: CATSLGGEQYF. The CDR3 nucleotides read TGTGCCACCAGTCTCGGTGGGGAGCAGTACTTC.

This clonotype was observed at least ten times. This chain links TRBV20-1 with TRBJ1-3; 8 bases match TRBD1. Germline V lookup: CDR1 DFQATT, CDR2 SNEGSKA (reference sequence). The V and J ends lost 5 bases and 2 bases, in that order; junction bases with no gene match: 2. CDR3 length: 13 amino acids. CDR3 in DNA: TGCAGTGCTTCACAGGGGGCTGGAAACACCATATATTTT. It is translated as CSASQGAGNTIYF.

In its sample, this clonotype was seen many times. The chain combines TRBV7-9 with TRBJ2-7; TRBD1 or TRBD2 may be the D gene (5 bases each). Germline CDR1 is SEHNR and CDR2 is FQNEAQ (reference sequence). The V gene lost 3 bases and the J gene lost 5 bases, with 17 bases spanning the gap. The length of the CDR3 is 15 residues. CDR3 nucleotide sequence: TGTGCCAGCAGCTTGAGATCGGGGCCGGAGGACGAGCAGTACTTC. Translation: CASSLRSGPEDEQYF.

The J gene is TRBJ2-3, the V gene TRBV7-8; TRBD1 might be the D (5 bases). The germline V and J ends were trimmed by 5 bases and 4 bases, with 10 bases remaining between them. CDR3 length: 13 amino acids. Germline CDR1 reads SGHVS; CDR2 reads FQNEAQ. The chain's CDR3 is CASSPPRADTQYF. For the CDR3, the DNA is TGTGCCAGCAGCCCACCCAGGGCAGATACGCAGTATTTT.

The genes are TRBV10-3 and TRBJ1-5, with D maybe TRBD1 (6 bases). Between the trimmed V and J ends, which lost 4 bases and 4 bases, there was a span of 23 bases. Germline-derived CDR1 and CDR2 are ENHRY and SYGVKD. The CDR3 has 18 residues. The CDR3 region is CAISGTAGGGAGNQPQHF. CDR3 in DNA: TGTGCCATCAGTGGTACCGCCGGAGGGGGGGCTGGTAATCAGCCCCAGCATTTT.

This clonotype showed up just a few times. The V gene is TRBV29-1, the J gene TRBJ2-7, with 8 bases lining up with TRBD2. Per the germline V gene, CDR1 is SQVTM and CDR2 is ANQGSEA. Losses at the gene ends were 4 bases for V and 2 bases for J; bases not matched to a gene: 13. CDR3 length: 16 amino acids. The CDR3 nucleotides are TGCAGCGTTGCCCACCTCAGTAGCGGGACCGCCTACGAGCAGTACTTC. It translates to CSVAHLSSGTAYEQYF.

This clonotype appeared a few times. Written as DNA, the CDR3 is TGCAGTGCCGACAGCCGTAATGAAAAACTGTTTTTT. Translated, it gives CSADSRNEKLFF. The V call is TRBV20-1, the J call TRBJ1-4, with D perhaps matching TRBD1 (5 bases). The CDR3 is 12 residues long. Germline V CDR1 and CDR2: DFQATT, SNEGSKA (reference sequence). The V gene lost 6 bases and the J gene lost 4 bases, with 9 bases spanning the gap.

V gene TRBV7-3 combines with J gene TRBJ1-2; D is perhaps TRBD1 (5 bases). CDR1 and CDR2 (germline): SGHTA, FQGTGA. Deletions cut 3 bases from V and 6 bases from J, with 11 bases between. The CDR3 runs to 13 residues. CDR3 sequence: CASSLGGTDGYTF. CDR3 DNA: TGTGCCAGCAGCTTGGGGGGGACGGATGGCTACACCTTC. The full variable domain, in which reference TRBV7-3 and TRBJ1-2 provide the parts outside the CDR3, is GAGVSQTPSNKVTEKGKYVELRCDPISGHTALYWYRQSLGQGPEFLIYFQGTGAADDSGLPNDRFFAVRPEGSVSTLKIQRTERGDSAVYLCASSLGGTDGYTFGSGTRLTVV.

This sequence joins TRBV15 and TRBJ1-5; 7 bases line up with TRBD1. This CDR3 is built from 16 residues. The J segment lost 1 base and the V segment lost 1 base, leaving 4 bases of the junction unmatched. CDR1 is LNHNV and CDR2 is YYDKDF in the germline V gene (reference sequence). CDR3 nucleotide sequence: TGTGCCACCAGCAGAGGGACAGGTGACAGCAATCAGCCCCAGCATTTT. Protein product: CATSRGTGDSNQPQHF. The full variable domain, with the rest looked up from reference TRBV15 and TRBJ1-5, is DAMVIQNPRYQVTQFGKPVTLSCSQTLNHNVMYWYQQKSSQAPKLLFHYYDKDFNNEADTPDNFQSRRPNTSFCFLDIRSPGLGDTAMYLCATSRGTGDSNQPQHFGDGTRLSIL.

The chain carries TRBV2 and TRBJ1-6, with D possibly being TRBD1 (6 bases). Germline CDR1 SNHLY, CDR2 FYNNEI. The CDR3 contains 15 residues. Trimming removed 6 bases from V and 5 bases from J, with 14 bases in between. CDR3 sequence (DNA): TGTGCCAGCAGGGCCGGACAGCTCAATAATTCACCCCTCCACTTT. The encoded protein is CASRAGQLNNSPLHF.

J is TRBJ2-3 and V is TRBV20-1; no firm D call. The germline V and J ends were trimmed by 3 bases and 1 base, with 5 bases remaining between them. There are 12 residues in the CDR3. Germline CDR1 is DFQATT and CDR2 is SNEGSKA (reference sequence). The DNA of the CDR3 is TGCAGTGCTAGCCCGGGCACAGATACGCAGTATTTT. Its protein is CSASPGTDTQYF.

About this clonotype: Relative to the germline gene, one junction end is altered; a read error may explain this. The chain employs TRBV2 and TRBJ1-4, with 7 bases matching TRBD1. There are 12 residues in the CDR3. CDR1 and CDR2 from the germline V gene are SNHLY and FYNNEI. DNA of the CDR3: TGTGCCAGCACTTGGCAGGGGGAAAACCTGTTTTTT. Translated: CASTWQGENLFF.

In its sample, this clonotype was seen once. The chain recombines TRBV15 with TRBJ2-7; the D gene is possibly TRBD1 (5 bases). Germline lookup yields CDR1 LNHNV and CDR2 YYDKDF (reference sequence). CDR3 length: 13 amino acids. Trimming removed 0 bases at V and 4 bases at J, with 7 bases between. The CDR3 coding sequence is TGTGCCACCAGCAGAGAGACAGTATACGAGCAGTACTTC. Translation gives CATSRETVYEQYF.

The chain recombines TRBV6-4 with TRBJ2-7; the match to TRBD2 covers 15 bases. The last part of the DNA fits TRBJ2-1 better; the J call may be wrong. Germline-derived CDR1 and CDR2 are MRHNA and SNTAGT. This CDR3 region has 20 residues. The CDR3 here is CASSDSGGTSGGPPGDEQFF. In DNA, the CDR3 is TGTGCCAGCAGTGACTCGGGCGGGACTAGCGGGGGGCCCCCGGGGGATGAGCAGTTCTTC.